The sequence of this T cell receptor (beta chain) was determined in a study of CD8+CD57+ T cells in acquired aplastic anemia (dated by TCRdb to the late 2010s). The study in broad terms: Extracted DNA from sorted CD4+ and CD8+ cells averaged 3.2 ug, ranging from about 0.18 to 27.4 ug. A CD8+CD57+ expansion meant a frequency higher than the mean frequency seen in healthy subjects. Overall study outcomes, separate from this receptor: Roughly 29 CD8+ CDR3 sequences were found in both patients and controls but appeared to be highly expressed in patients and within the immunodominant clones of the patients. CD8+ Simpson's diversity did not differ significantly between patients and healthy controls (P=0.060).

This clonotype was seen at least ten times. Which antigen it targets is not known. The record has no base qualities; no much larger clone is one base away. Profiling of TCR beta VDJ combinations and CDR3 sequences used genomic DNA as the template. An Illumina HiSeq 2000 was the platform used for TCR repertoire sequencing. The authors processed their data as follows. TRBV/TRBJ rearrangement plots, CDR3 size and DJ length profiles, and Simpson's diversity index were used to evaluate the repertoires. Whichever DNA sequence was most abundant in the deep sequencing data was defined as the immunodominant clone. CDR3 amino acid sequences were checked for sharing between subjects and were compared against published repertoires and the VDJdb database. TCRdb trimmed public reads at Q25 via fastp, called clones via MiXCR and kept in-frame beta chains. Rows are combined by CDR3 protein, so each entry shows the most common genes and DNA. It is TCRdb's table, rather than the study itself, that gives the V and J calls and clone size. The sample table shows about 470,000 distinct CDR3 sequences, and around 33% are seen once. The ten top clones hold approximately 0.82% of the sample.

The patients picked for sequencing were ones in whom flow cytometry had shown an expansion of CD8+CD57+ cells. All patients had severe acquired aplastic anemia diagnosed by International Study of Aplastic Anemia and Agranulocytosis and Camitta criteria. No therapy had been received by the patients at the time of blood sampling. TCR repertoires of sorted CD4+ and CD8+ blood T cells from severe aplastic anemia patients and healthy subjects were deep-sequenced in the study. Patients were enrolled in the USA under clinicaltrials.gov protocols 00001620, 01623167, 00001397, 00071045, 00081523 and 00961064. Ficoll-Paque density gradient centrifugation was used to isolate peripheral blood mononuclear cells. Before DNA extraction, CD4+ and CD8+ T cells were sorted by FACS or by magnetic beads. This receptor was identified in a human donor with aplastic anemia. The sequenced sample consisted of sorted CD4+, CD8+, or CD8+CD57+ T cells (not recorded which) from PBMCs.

The CDR3 amino acid sequence is: CAIGRGETQYF. The DNA sequence is given as TGTGCCATCGGGAGGGGCGAGACCCAGTACTTC. The chain links TRBV10-3 with TRBJ2-5; the junction holds 7 bases that match TRBD2. The V end gives up 8 bases and the J end 5 bases, leaving 2 bases in the junction not matched to a gene. The germline V gene yields ENHRY for CDR1 and SYGVKD for CDR2. From cysteine to phenylalanine, the CDR3 is 11 amino acids long. Of all the DNA, just the CDR3 is kept, 33 bases in frame from base 1.